The present T cell receptor beta chain was sequenced within a study of identical twins listed by TCRdb under 2016. For the wider study: To test whether fetal clonotypes persist, the study used deep sequencing on TCR alpha and beta repertoires from monozygotic twins, unrelated adults of various ages, and cord blood. Replicate twin experiments were performed at different times using different library preparation protocols to rule out contamination. Broad study findings and their caveats: In monozygotic twins, out-of-frame TCR alpha sharing was systematically underestimated by recombination models, although the models agreed with sharing between unrelated individuals. A weaker excess of twin sharing was found in beta out-of-frame sequences because the signal-to-noise ratio was lowered by fewer shared sequences. Zero-insertion analyses could be partly confounded by invariant T cells such as MAIT and iNKT, although diverse VJ usage argued against such confounding for most clonotypes. Conclusions relied on cross-sectional statistical analysis, since the same donors could not be followed over many years. Compared with coincidental sharing between unrelated individuals, out-of-frame TCR alpha sequences shared between twins had an excess of sequences with low generation probability. Fewer insertions were carried by abundant cord blood beta clonotypes, a similar but weaker trend appeared in young adult naive repertoires, and no such trend appeared in memory repertoires.

Every donor was a healthy Caucasian. Three pairs of female monozygotic twins, all aged about 18 to 29 years, made up the twin cohort. Positive isolation kits from Invitrogen were used to isolate the CD4+ and CD8+ T cell populations. V is cut by 5 bases and J by 3 bases, and the space between the germline ends is 16 bases. From the cysteine up to the phenylalanine, the CDR3 has a length of 15 residues. The sequence is cut down to CDR3 DNA, 45 bases in frame from base 1. This clonotype showed up just a few times. Which antigen it targets is not known. It has no much larger one-base neighbor in the sample; base qualities were not kept. Libraries came from 5' RACE. The sequencer was an Illumina HiSeq 2000. A universal primer binding site was added through template switching, and the final cDNA carried a unique molecular identifier so that TCR cDNA molecules could be counted accurately. Specific primers in the conserved constant-segment region were used to synthesize first-strand cDNA for TCR alpha and beta chains. To control for contamination, every cDNA library was double barcoded, receiving both a SMART-Mk sample barcode and Illumina barcodes. TruSeq adapter sequences, together with Illumina sample barcodes, were added in two successive PCR steps. The Illumina HiSeq platform was used with custom primers to sequence TCR alpha and beta cDNA libraries. As for how the authors treated the data: Unique molecular identifiers were extracted from raw reads with MiGEC, and CDR3 positions were determined with MiXCR. For each individual, recombination models were inferred using an EM algorithm with the repgenHMM and IGoR tools. The analysis of shared clonotypes was done with the tcR package in R, with sharing normalized by the product of cloneset sizes. To study raw recombination free of thymic and clonal selection effects, out-of-frame nonproductive sequences were analyzed. Using fastp trimming at Q25 and MiXCR clonotype assembly, TCRdb reanalyzed the public sequencing data and kept in-frame beta chains. Duplicate CDR3 protein sequences are folded into a single record with the most common DNA and genes. Here the V and J calls rest on TCRdb's processing, not on the authors' analysis. The sample table holds 200,000 or so distinct CDR3 sequences, of which around 15% were seen once. Over 35% of the sample comes from the top ten.

The same sample was also studied in work on T cells expressing NK-cell markers. As that second study puts it: In sorted CD3+CD56+NKG2C+, CD3+CD56+NKG2C- and CD3+CD56-NKG2C+ T-cell subsets from 8 or 9 donors, TCR beta-chain repertoires were profiled. Seven of the eight sequenced donors were HCMV-seropositive and one was HCMV-seronegative. In several experiments an anti-gammadeltaTCR antibody was added to restrict sorting to alphabetaTCR-expressing T cells. For over five donors, the dominant CD3+CD56+NKG2C+ clonotypes were among the top 10 CD8+ clonotypes and accounted for 1.0-7.0% of CD8+ T cells. Those dominant clonotypes were again the most abundant among CD3+CD56-NKG2C+ cells in several donors, at about 28.3-60.1%. Whether the expanded NKG2C-expressing T cell clones were specific for HCMV antigens remained unclear. All eight donors whose samples were sequenced were randomly selected healthy volunteers, three of them men and five women. HCMV serostatus was determined by detecting HCMV-specific IgG in serum with a commercial ELISA kit. Reads were demultiplexed and grouped by UMI with MIGEC, and clonotypes were assembled and quantified with MiTCR. To remove erroneous sequences, TCR cDNA sequences were retained only when supported by two or more reads. The tcR package was used for downstream repertoire analysis, and clonotypes were matched across fractions by CDR3 nucleotide sequence plus V segment. VDJmatch was used to annotate antigen specificity against VDJdb, with one amino acid substitution in CDR3 permitted.

The rearranged segments are TRBV12-3 or TRBV12-4 and TRBJ1-2, and perhaps TRBD1 as D gene, on 6 matching bases. Sequencing was carried out using CD8+ T cells sorted from blood. This TCR was recovered from a woman between 18 and 29 years old in good health. The CDR3 has the sequence CASSIGQPRDYGYTF. The DNA sequence follows: TGTGCCAGCAGTATAGGACAGCCTAGGGACTATGGCTACACCTTC.